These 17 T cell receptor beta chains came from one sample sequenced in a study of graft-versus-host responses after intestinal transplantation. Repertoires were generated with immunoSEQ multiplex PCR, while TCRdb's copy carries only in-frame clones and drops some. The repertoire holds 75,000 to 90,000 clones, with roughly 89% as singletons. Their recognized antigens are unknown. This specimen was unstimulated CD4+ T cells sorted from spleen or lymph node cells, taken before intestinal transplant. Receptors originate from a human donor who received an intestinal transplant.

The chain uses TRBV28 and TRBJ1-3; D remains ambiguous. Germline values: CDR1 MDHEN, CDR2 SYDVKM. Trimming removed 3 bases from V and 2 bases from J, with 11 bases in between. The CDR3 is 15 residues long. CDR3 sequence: CASSFRTNTGNTIYF. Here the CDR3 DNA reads TGTGCCAGCAGTTTTCGTACTAACACTGGAAACACCATATATTTT.

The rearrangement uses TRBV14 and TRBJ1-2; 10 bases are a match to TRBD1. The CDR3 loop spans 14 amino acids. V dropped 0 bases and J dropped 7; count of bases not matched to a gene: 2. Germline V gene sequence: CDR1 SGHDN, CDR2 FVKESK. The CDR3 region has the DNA TGTGCCAGCAGCCAAGAGGGACAGGGGTCTGGCTACACCTTC. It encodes CASSQEGQGSGYTF.

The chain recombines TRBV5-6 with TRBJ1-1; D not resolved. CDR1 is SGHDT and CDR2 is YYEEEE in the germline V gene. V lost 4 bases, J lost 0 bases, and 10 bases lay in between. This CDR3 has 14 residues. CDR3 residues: CASSQVELNTEAFF. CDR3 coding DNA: TGTGCCAGCAGCCAGGTGGAATTGAACACTGAAGCTTTCTTT.

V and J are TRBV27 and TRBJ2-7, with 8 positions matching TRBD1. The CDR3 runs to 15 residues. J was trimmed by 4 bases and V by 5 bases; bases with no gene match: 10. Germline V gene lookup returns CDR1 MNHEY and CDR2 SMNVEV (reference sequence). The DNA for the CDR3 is TGTGCCAGCAGTCCCTCCGACAGGGGCCTTTACGAGCAGTACTTC. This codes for CASSPSDRGLYEQYF.

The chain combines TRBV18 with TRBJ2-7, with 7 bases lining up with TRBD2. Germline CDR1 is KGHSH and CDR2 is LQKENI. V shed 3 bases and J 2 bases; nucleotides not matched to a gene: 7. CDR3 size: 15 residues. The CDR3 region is CASSPGSAGAYEQYF. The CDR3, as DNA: TGTGCCAGCTCACCGGGGTCCGCGGGGGCCTACGAGCAGTACTTC.

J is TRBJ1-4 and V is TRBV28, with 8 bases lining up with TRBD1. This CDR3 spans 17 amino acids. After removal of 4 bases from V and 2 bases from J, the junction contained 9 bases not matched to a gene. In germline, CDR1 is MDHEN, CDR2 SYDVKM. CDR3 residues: CASSSSLGQGTNEKLFF. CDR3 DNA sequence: TGTGCCAGCAGTTCCTCCCTTGGACAGGGTACTAATGAAAAACTGTTTTTT.

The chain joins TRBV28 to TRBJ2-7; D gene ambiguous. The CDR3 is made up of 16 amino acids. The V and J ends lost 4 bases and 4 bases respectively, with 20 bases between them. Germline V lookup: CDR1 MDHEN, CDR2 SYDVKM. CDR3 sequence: CASSSPGSFSSYEQYF. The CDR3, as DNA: TGTGCCAGCAGTTCACCCGGGTCCTTCTCCTCTTACGAGCAGTACTTC.

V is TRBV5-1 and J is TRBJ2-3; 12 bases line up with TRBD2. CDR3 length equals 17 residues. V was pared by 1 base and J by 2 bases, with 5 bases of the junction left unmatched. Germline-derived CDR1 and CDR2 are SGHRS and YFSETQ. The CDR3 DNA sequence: TGCGCCAGCAGCTTGACGACTAGCGGGGGCTCCACAGATACGCAGTATTTT. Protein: CASSLTTSGGSTDTQYF. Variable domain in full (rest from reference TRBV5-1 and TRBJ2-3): KAGVTQTPRYLIKTRGQQVTLSCSPISGHRSVSWYQQTPGQGLQFLFEYFSETQRNKGNFPGRFSGRQFSNSRSEMNVSTLELGDSALYLCASSLTTSGGSTDTQYFGPGTRLTVL.

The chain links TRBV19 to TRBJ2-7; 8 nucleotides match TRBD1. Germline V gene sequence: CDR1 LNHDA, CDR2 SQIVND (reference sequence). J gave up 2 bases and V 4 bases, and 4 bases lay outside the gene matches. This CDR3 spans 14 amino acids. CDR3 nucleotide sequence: TGTGCCAGTAGTACCGGGACAGGTCCCTACGAGCAGTACTTC. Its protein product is CASSTGTGPYEQYF.

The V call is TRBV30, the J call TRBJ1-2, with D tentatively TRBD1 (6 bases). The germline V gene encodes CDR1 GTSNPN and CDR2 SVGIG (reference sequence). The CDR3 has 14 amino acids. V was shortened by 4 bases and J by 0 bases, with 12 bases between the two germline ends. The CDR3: CAWNGGPSNYGYTF. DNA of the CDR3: TGTGCCTGGAATGGGGGCCCCTCTAACTATGGCTACACCTTC.

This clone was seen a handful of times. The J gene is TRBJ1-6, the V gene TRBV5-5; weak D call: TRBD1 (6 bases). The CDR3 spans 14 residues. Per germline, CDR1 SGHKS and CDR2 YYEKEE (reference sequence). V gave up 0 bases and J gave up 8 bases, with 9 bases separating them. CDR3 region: CASSLADRDSPLHF. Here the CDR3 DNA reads TGTGCCAGCAGCTTGGCGGACAGAGATTCACCCCTCCACTTT.

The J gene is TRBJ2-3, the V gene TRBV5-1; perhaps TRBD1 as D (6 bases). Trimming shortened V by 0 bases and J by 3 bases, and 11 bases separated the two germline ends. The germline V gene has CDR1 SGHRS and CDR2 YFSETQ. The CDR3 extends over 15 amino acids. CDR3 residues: CASSLVWQGTDTQYF. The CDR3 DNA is TGCGCCAGCAGCTTGGTATGGCAGGGGACAGATACGCAGTATTTT. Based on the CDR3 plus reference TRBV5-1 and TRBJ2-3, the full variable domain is KAGVTQTPRYLIKTRGQQVTLSCSPISGHRSVSWYQQTPGQGLQFLFEYFSETQRNKGNFPGRFSGRQFSNSRSEMNVSTLELGDSALYLCASSLVWQGTDTQYFGPGTRLTVL.

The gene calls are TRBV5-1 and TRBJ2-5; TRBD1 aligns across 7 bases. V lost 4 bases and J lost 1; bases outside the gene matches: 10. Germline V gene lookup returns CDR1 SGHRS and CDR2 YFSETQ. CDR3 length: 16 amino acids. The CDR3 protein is CASSPRGTVPQETQYF. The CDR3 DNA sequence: TGCGCCAGCAGCCCCCGAGGGACAGTTCCCCAAGAGACCCAGTACTTC.

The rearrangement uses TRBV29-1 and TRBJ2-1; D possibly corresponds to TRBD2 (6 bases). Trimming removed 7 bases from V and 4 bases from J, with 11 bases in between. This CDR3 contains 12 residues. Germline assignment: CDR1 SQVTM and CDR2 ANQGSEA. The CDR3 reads CSGLVGYNEQFF. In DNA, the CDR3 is TGCAGCGGACTAGTAGGGTACAATGAGCAGTTCTTC.

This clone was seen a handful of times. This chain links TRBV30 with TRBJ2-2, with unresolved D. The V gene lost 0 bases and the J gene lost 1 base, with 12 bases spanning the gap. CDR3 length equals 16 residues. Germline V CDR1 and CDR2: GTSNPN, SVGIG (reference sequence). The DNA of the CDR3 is TGTGCCTGGAGTGTACTGGAGTTGGTGAACACCGGGGAGCTGTTTTTT. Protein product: CAWSVLELVNTGELFF.

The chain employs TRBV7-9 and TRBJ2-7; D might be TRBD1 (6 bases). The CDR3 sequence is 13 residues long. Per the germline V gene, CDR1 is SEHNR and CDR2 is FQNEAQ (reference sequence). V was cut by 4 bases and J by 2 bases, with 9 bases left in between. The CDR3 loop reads CASSSTGPYEQYF. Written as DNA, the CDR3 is TGTGCCAGCAGCTCGACAGGCCCCTACGAGCAGTACTTC.

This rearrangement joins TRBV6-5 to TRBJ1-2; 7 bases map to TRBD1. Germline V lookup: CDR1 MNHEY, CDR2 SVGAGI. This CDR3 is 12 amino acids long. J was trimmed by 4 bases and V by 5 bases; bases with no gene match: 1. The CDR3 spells CASSRQGYGYTF. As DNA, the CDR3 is TGTGCCAGCAGTAGACAGGGCTATGGCTACACCTTC.